This TCR beta chain was sequenced during a study of cytomegalovirus exposure and HLA in healthy donors. Findings and limits, study-wide: TCR association rates varied by HLA locus in a later analysis, with DRB1 highest and HLA-C lowest. Cytomegalovirus status, reportedly, was diagnosed with high specificity and sensitivity by the classifier. As confirmed in vitro, a few CMV-associated chains were specific for CMV antigens.

This clone was detected only a few times. What it recognizes is unknown. PCR amplification relied on 60 Vbeta primers (plus 13 Jbeta primers). Using immunoSEQ multiplex PCR, the repertoire was profiled, and TCRdb retains in-frame clones only, with some absent. The data show hundreds of thousands of clones, 76% seen once. Sequenced input: PBMCs. The receptor comes from a man younger than 35 in good health and CMV-seronegative.

CDR3 DNA: TGTGCCAGTAGTATTAGTAGCAATCAGCCCCAGCATTTT. Translation: CASSISSNQPQHF. This sequence joins TRBV19 and TRBJ1-5, with D unresolved. In germline, CDR1 is LNHDA, CDR2 SQIVND (reference sequence). V was pared by 3 bases and J by 0 bases, with 3 bases between. This CDR3 has 13 residues.